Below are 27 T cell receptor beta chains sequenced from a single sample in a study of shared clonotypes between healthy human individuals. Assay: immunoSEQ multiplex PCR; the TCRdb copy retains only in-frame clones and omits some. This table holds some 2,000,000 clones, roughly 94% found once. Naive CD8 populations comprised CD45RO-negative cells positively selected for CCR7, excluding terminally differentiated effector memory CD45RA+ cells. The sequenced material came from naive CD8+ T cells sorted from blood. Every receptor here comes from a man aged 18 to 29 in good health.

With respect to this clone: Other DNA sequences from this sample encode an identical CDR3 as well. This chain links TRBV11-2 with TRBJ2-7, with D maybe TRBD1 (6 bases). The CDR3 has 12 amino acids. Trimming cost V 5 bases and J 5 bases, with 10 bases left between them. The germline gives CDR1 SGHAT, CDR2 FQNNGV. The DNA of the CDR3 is TGTGCCAGCAGCCGTACAGGGAACGAGCAGTACTTC. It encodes CASSRTGNEQYF.

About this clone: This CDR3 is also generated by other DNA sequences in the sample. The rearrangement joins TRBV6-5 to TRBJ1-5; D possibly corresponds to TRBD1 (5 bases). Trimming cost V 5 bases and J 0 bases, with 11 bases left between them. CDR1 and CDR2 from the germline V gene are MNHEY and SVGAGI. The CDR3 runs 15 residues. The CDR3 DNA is TGTGCCAGCAGTCCTGGGACGGTTAGCAATCAGCCCCAGCATTTT. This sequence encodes CASSPGTVSNQPQHF.

CDR3 amino acids: CASSVASGVIYEQYF. In nucleotides, the CDR3 is TGTGCCAGCAGCGTAGCTAGCGGGGTGATCTACGAGCAGTACTTC. This chain connects TRBV9 to TRBJ2-7; 9 bases are shared with TRBD2. The germline CDR1 and CDR2 sequences are SGDLS and YYNGEE. With 0 bases clipped from V and 3 bases from J, the junction kept 4 bases outside the gene matches. The CDR3 runs to 15 residues.

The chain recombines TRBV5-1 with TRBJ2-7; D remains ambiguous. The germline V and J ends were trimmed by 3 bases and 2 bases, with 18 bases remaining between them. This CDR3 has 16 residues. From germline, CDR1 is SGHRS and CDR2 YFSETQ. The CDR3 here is CASSSPEDGETYEQYF. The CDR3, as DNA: TGCGCCAGCAGCTCGCCTGAGGACGGAGAAACCTACGAGCAGTACTTC.

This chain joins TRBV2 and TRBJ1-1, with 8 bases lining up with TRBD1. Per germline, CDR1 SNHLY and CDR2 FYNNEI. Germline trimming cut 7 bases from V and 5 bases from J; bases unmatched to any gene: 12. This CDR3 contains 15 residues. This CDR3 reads CASNGQGRLGTEAFF. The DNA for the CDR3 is TGTGCCAGCAATGGACAGGGACGTTTGGGAACTGAAGCTTTCTTT.

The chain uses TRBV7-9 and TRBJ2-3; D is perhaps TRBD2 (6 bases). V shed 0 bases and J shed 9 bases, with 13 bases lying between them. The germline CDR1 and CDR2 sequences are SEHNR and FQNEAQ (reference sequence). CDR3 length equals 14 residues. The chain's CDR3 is CASSLAGDLRTQYF. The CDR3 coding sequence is TGTGCCAGCAGCTTAGCGGGGGACTTGAGAACGCAGTATTTT.

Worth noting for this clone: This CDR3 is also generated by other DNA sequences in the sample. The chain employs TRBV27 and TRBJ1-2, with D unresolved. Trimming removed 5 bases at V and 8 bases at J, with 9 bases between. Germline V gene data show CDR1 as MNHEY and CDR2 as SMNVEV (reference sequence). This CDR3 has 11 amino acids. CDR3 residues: CASSQGGGYTF. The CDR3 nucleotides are TGTGCCAGCAGTCAAGGTGGAGGCTACACCTTC.

DNA of the CDR3: TGTGCCAGCAGTGATTATACGGAGATCCAGCCCCAGCATTTT. This codes for CASSDYTEIQPQHF. The rearrangement links TRBV25-1 to TRBJ1-5; D is unresolved. The CDR3 has 14 amino acids. V lost 3 bases and J lost 7, with 13 bases in between. The germline gives CDR1 MGHDK, CDR2 SYGVNS.

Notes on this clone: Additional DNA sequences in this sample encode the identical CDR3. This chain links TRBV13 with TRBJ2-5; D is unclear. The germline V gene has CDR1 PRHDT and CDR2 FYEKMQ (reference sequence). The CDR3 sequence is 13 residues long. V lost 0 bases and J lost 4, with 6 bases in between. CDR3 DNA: TGTGCCAGCAGCTTAGGGGGATCAGAGACCCAGTACTTC. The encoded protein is CASSLGGSETQYF.

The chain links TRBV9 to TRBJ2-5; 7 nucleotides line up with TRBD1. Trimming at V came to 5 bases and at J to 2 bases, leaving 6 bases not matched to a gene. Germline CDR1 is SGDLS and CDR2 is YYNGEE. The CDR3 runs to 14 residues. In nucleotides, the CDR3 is TGTGCCAGCAGTGAAGCAGGGGGACAAGAGACCCAGTACTTC. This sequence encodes CASSEAGGQETQYF.

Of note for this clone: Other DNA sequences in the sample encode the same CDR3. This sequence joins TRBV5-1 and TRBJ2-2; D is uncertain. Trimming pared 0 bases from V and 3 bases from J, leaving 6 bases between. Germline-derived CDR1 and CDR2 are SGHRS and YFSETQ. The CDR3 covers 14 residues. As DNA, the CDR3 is TGCGCCAGCAGCTTGGAGGCTTACACCGGGGAGCTGTTTTTT. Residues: CASSLEAYTGELFF. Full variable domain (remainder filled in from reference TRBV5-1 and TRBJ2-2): KAGVTQTPRYLIKTRGQQVTLSCSPISGHRSVSWYQQTPGQGLQFLFEYFSETQRNKGNFPGRFSGRQFSNSRSEMNVSTLELGDSALYLCASSLEAYTGELFFGEGSRLTVL.

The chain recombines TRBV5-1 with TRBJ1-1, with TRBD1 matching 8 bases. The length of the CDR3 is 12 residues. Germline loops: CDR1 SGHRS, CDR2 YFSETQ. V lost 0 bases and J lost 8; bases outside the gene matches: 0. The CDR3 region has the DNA TGCGCCAGCAGCTTGGGGACAGGGGAAGCTTTCTTT. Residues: CASSLGTGEAFF.

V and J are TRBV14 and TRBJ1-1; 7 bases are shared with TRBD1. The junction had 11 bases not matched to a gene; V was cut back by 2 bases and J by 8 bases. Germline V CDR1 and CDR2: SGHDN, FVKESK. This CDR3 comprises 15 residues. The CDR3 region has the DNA TGTGCCAGCAGCCAACAACCAGGAACAGGGGAAGAAGCTTTCTTT. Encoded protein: CASSQQPGTGEEAFF.

CDR3 DNA: TGCGCCAGCAGCCAAGTGCCCAGCTCTGGAAACACCATATATTTT. It codes for CASSQVPSSGNTIYF. The chain carries TRBV4-1 and TRBJ1-3; no clear D gene. Between the trimmed V and J ends, which lost 1 base and 0 bases, there was a span of 7 bases. The CDR3 length is 15 residues. Germline V CDR1 and CDR2: MGHRA, YSYEKL.

This CDR3 is CASSQEGQGSNYGYTF. Here the CDR3 DNA reads TGCGCCAGCAGCCAAGAAGGACAGGGGAGTAACTATGGCTACACCTTC. This chain joins TRBV4-1 and TRBJ1-2; TRBD1 matches at 9 bases. Germline V gene lookup returns CDR1 MGHRA and CDR2 YSYEKL. J gave up 1 base and V 0 bases, and 3 bases lay outside the gene matches. This CDR3 has 16 amino acids.

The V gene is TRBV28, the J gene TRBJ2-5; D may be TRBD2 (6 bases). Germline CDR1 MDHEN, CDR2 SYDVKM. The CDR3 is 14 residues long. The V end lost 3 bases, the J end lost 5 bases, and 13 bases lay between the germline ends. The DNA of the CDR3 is TGTGCCAGCAGTTTTCGGGCGGGGAGGGAGACCCAGTACTTC. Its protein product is CASSFRAGRETQYF.

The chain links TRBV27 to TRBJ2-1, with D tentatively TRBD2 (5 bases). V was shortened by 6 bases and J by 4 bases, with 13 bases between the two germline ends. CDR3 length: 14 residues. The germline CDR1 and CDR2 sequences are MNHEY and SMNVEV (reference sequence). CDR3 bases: TGTGCCAGCAGGCGGGCGACTAATTACAATGAGCAGTTCTTC. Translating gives CASRRATNYNEQFF.

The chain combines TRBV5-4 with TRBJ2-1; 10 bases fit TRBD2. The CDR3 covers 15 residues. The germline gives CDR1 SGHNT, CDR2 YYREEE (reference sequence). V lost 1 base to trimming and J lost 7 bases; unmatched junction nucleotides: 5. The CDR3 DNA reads TGTGCCAGCAGCTTGTTAGGACTAGCGGTTAATGAGCAGTTCTTC. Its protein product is CASSLLGLAVNEQFF.

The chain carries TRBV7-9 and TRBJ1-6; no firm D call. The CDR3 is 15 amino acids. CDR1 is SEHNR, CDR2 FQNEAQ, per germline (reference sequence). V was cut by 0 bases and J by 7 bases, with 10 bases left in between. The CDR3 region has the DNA TGTGCCAGCAGCTTAGCGGAGGTGTGGAATTCACCCCTCCACTTT. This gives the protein CASSLAEVWNSPLHF.

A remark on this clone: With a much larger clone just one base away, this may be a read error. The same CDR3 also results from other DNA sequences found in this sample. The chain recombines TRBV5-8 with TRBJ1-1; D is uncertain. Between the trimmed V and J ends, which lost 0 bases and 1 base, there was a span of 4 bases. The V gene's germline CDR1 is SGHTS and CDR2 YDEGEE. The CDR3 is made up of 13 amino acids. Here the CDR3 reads CASSLAGNTEAFF. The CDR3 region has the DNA TGTGCCAGCAGCTTGGCAGGGAACACTGAAGCTTTCTTT. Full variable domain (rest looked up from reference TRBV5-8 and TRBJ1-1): EAGVTQSPTHLIKTRGQQATLRCSPISGHTSVYWYQQALGLGLQFLLWYDEGEERNRGNFPPRFSGRQFPNYSSELNVNALELEDSALYLCASSLAGNTEAFFGQGTRLTVV.

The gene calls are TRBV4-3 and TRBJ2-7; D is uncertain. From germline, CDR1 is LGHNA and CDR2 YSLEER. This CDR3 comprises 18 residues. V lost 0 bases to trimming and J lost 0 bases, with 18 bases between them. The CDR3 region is CASSQDLGRPELSYEQYF. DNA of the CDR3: TGCGCCAGCAGCCAAGATTTAGGTAGGCCGGAACTCTCCTACGAGCAGTACTTC.

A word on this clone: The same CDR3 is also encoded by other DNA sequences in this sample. Here the CDR3 DNA reads TGTGCCAGCAGCGTAGGAGGAGGGACCCCCGAGCAGTACTTC. Protein: CASSVGGGTPEQYF. The chain combines TRBV9 with TRBJ2-7; a possible D gene is TRBD2 (6 bases). CDR3 length equals 14 residues. The germline V gene has CDR1 SGDLS and CDR2 YYNGEE. V dropped 0 bases and J dropped 6 bases, with 13 bases sitting between them. Full variable domain (remainder filled in from reference TRBV9 and TRBJ2-7): DSGVTQTPKHLITATGQRVTLRCSPRSGDLSVYWYQQSLDQGLQFLIQYYNGEERAKGNILERFSAQQFPDLHSELNLSSLELGDSALYFCASSVGGGTPEQYFGPGTRLTVT.

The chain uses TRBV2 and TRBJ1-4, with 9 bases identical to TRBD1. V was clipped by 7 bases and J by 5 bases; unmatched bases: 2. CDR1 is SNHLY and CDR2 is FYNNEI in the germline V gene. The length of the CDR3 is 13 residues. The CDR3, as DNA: TGTGCCAGCAAGGGACAGGGAAATGAAAAACTGTTTTTT. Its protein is CASKGQGNEKLFF.

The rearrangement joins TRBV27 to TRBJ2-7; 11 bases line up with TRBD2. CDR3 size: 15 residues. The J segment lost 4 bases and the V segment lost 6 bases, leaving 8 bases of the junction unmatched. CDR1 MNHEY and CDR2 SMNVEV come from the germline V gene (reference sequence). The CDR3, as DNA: TGTGCCAGCAGCGAACTAGCGGGAGTTCTATACGAGCAGTACTTC. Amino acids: CASSELAGVLYEQYF.

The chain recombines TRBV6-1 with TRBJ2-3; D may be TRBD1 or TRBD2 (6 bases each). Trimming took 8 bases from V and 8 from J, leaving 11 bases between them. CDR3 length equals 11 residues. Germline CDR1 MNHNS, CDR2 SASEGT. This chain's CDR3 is CASWGAGTQYF. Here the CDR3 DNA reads TGTGCCAGCTGGGGGGCCGGTACGCAGTATTTT.

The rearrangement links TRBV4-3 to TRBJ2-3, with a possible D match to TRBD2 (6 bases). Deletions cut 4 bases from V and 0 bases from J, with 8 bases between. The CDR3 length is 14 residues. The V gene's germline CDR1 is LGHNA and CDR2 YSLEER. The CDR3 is CASSPAGSTDTQYF. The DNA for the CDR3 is TGCGCCAGCAGCCCAGCGGGTAGCACAGATACGCAGTATTTT.

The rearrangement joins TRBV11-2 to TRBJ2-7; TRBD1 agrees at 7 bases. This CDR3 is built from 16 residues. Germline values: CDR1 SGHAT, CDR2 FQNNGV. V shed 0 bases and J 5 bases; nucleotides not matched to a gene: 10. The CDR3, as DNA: TGTGCCAGCAGCTTAGATACCGGGACAGAGTCGGACGAGCAGTACTTC. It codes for CASSLDTGTESDEQYF.